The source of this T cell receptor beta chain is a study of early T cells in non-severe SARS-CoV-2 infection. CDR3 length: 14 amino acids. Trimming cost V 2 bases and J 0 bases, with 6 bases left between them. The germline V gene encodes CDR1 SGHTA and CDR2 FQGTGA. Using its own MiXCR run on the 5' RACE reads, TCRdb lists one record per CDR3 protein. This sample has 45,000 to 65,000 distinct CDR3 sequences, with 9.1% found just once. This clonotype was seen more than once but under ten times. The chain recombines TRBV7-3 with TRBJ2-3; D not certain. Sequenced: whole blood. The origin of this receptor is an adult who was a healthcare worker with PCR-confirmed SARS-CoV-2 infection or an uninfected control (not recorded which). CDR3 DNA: TGTGCCAGCAGCTTAGGGCACAGCACAGATACGCAGTATTTT. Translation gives CASSLGHSTDTQYF.